The clone carrying this T cell receptor beta chain was counted many times. CDR1 and CDR2 from the germline V gene are SEHNR and FQNEAQ (reference sequence). The CDR3 extends over 22 amino acids. Germline trimming cut 0 bases from V and 4 bases from J; bases unmatched to any gene: 25. In TCRdb, the reads were re-called with MiXCR into one record per CDR3 protein. This sample has about 490,000 distinct CDR3 sequences, with 16% found just once. This entry comes from a study of T cell repertoires in cytomegalovirus infection. This sequence originates from a human donor in good health (CMV status not recorded). Some clones in this sample may be carry-over from other donors' samples. V usage is TRBV7-9 and J usage is TRBJ1-1; 8 positions match TRBD1. The sample was CD8+ T cells from PBMCs. The CDR3 protein is CASSLAATGVPIKAGRGTEAFF. CDR3 nucleotide sequence: TGTGCCAGCAGCTTAGCGGCGACAGGGGTCCCAATTAAGGCCGGGCGCGGCACTGAAGCTTTCTTT.